The source of this T cell receptor beta chain is a study of T cells in women clearing cervical HPV infection. About this clone itself: The observed sequence ends 3 residues before the CDR3 terminus, with the missing tail filled in from the germline J gene.

CDR3 length equals 15 residues. CDR1 is SGHRS, CDR2 YFSETQ, per germline. The data were produced by immunoSEQ multiplex PCR, yet TCRdb's version contains in-frame clones alone and is incomplete. The sample's table shows 20,000 to 30,000 clones. The chain couples TRBV5-1 to TRBJ2-5, with TRBD2 identical over 10 bases. Sequences were obtained from blood buffy coat. The sequence was collected from a woman aged 18 to 75 with a cervical HPV16 infection that either progressed to CIN3+ or cleared (not recorded which). The CDR3 loop reads CASSLSSGSTDTQYF. The sequenced CDR3 bases are TGCGCCAGCAGCTTGTCTAGCGGGAGCACAGATACC.